This entry is about one T cell receptor beta chain. No antigen is known for it. Germline CDR1 and CDR2: SNHLY and FYNNEI. Trimming removed 6 bases from V and 9 bases from J, with 18 bases in between. The CDR3 is 14 amino acids. The record originates from a study of T cell repertoires in cytomegalovirus infection. On the study more broadly: CMV epitopes that were recently identified and HLA-C-restricted were used alongside well-studied HLA-B-restricted ones. Shared public TCR beta signatures pointed to both CMV infection and a matching HLA type. Study-level results: Across the ex vivo response, the dominant clonotypes were HLA-C-restricted CMV-specific TCR beta clonotypes.

Via MiXCR, TCRdb re-called the reads, giving one row per CDR3 protein. The table includes around 300,000 distinct CDR3 sequences, 22% detected once. The chain uses TRBV2 and TRBJ2-1; D may correspond to TRBD1 or TRBD2 (5 bases each). The material sequenced was cultured PBMCs, taken from culture after CMV antigen stimulation. This clonotype was sampled from a human donor in good health (CMV status not recorded). Some clones in this sample may be carry-over from other donors' samples. In DNA, the CDR3 is TGTGCCAGCAGCTTCGGATTAGGGGACGTTGAGCAGTTCTTC. This sequence encodes CASSFGLGDVEQFF.